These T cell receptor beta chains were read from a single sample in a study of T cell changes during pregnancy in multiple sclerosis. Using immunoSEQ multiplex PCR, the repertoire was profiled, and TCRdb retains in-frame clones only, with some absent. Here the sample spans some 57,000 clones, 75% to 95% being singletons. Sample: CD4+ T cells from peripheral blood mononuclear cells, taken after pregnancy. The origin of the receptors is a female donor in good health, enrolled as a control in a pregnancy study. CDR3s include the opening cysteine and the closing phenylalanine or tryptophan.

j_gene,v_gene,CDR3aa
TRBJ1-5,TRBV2,CASSGAQPQHF
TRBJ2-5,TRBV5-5,CASSEIRETQYF
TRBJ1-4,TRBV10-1,CASPMQGLEKLFF
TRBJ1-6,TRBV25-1,CASSEVDRSGSPLHF
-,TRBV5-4,CASSLARGGADEQYF
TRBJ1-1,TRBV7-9,CASSIGQTNTEAFF
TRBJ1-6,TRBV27,CAGSVTVSNSPLHF
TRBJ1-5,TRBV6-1,CASKIGVWQPQHF
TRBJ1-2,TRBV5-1,CASSYGTGLQTPGYTF
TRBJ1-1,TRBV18,CASSPSTGGTEAFF
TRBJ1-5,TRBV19,CASSIAGNQPQHF
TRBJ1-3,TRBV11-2,CASSIDRARNTIYF
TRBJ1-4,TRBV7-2,CASSIGQGGEKLFF
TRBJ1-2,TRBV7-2,CASSFSTDIYGYTF
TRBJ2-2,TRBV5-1,CASSPDRGQTGELFF
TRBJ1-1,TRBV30,CAWTWEDTEAFF
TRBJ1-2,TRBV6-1,CASRTNRNPYGYTF
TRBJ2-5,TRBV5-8,CASSLATGTKETQYF
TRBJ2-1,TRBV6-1,CASSEASLYNEQFF
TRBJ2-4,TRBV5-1,CASSIDRGTAKNIQYF
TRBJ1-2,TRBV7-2,CASSFESGINYGYTF
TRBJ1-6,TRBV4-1,CASSQGTYSSYNSPLHF
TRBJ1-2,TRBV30,CAWRDPTGGYGYGYTF
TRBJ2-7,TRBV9,CASSTRDNYEQYF
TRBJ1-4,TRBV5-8,CASSLDSTTNEKLFF
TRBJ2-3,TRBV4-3,CASSRTGRTDTQYF
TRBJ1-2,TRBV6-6,CASSTGGGYTF
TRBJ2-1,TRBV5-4,CASSPSGGPPNEQFF
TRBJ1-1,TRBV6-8,CASSYLDTREYTEAFF
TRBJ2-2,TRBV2,CASRGQGANTGELFF
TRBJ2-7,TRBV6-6,CASSAPGRDEQYF
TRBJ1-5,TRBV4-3,CASSQGGGSNQPQHF
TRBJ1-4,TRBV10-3,CAISESPGTNEKLFF
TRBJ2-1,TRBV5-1,CASSLVPGYYNEQFF
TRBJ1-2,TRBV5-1,CASDATPGPPYGYTF
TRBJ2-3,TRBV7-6,CASSLDTSTDTQYF
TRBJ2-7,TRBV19,CASSNRLAGAYEQYF
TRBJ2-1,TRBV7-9,CASSLGQGGNEQFF
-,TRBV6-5,CASSYSRGRLYEQYF
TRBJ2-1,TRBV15,CATSRERLAGNEQFF
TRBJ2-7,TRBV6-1,CASSVDRPSYEQYF
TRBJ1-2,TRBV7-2,CASSPSHRVNYGYTF
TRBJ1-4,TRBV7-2,CASSLRRSDEKLFF
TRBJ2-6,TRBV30,CAWSDGTGDYLGANVLTF
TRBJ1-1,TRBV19,CASSISQANTEAFF
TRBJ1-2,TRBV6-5,CASSFLGVGYTF
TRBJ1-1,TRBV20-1,CSAAGQAEAFF
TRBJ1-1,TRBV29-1,CSVLHLRDRGTEAFF
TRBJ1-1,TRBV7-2,CASFPGGPNTEAFF
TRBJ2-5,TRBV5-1,CASSLGAGETQYF
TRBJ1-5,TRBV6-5,CASRSPLWGQQPQHF
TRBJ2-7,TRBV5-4,CASSTGLAGGYEQYF
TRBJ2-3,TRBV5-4,CASSASQGGVADTQYF
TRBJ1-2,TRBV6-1,CASSEGGGRFPYYGYTF
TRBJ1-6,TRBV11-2,CASSLPTDRSSYNSPLHF
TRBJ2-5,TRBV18,CASSPGQETQYF
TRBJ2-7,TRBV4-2,CASSQGPGTGTEQYF
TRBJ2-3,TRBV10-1,CASRPGGGSPLRTDTQYF
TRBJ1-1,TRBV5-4,CASSLVGQGVAFF